These 27 T cell receptor beta chains originate from one sample sequenced in a study of blood T cell repertoires in COVID-19. The data were produced by immunoSEQ multiplex PCR, yet TCRdb's version contains in-frame clones alone and is incomplete. The sample holds fewer than 300,000 clones; around 87% are singletons and the top ten take 2% to 3%. Sequenced: peripheral blood. Receptor source: a woman aged 45-65 years with acute or convalescent COVID-19.

V gene TRBV5-1 combines with J gene TRBJ2-5, with D perhaps TRBD1 (6 bases). Germline V gene data show CDR1 as SGHRS and CDR2 as YFSETQ. V shed 7 bases and J shed 1 base, with 20 bases lying between them. There are 16 residues in the CDR3. Here the CDR3 DNA reads TGCGCCAGCTTTCCCCGGGGACAAAGCTTCCAAGAGACCCAGTACTTC. This sequence encodes CASFPRGQSFQETQYF.

This sequence joins TRBV6-5 and TRBJ2-5; a possible D gene is TRBD2 (6 bases). The germline V and J ends were trimmed by 6 bases and 5 bases, with 13 bases remaining between them. The CDR3 consists of 13 residues. The germline V gene has CDR1 MNHEY and CDR2 SVGAGI. CDR3 protein: CASSASVKETQYF. DNA for the CDR3: TGTGCCAGCAGCGCTAGCGTGAAGGAGACCCAGTACTTC.

V and J are TRBV7-8 and TRBJ1-3; D unclear. V gave up 6 bases and J gave up 1 base, with 7 bases separating them. This CDR3 is 13 amino acids long. CDR1 is SGHVS and CDR2 is FQNEAQ in the germline V gene. The CDR3 is CASSPFSGNTIYF. CDR3 nucleotide sequence: TGTGCCAGCAGTCCTTTTTCTGGAAACACCATATATTTT. Complete variable domain (other parts from reference TRBV7-8 and TRBJ1-3): GAGVSQSPRYKVAKRGQDVALRCDPISGHVSLFWYQQALGQGPEFLTYFQNEAQLDKSGLPSDRFFAERPEGSVSTLKIQRTQQEDSAVYLCASSPFSGNTIYFGEGSWLTVV.

This clone has just one count. This chain joins TRBV5-1 and TRBJ1-2; D may be TRBD1 (5 bases). The germline gives CDR1 SGHRS, CDR2 YFSETQ. V lost 3 bases, J lost 4 bases, and 13 bases lay in between. The CDR3 covers 14 residues. Written as DNA, the CDR3 is TGCGCCAGCAGCTCCGGTCTCGGGGGCTATGGCTACACCTTC. It translates to CASSSGLGGYGYTF.

The chain is built from TRBV29-1 and TRBJ1-4; TRBD1 is a possible D gene (5 bases). The CDR3 contains 14 residues. V gave up 3 bases and J gave up 5 bases, with 13 bases separating them. The germline CDR1 and CDR2 sequences are SQVTM and ANQGSEA. CDR3 sequence reads: CSVEVTERNEKLFF. The CDR3, as DNA: TGCAGCGTTGAGGTGACAGAGAGAAATGAAAAACTGTTTTTT. Using reference TRBV29-1 and TRBJ1-4 for the parts outside the CDR3, the full variable domain is SAVISQKPSRDICQRGTSLTIQCQVDSQVTMMFWYRQQPGQSLTLIATANQGSEATYESGFVIDKFPISRPNLTFSTLTVSNMSPEDSSIYLCSVEVTERNEKLFFGSGTQLSVL.

V is TRBV2 and J is TRBJ2-7; 8 bases align to TRBD2. The germline V gene encodes CDR1 SNHLY and CDR2 FYNNEI. The CDR3 is made up of 14 amino acids. With 6 bases clipped from V and 7 bases from J, the junction kept 11 bases outside the gene matches. Written as DNA, the CDR3 is TGTGCCAGCAGCCTAGGACTAGCAGGGAGTGAGCAGTACTTC. Translation: CASSLGLAGSEQYF.

CDR3 sequence: CASSSGSFDEQFF. The CDR3 DNA reads as TGTGCCAGTAGCAGCGGGAGTTTCGATGAGCAGTTCTTC. V usage is TRBV19 and J usage is TRBJ2-1, with 8 bases that match TRBD2. With 6 bases clipped from V and 8 bases from J, the junction kept 6 bases outside the gene matches. The germline CDR1 and CDR2 sequences are LNHDA and SQIVND (reference sequence). The CDR3 has 13 amino acids.

V and J are TRBV7-2 and TRBJ2-5; D remains ambiguous. V lost 4 bases and J lost 2, with 14 bases in between. Germline V gene data show CDR1 as SGHTA and CDR2 as FQGNSA. This CDR3 contains 15 residues. The CDR3 is CASSSLAGRQETQYF. In DNA, the CDR3 is TGTGCCAGCAGCTCCCTGGCAGGTCGACAAGAGACCCAGTACTTC. The variable domain in full, completed from reference TRBV7-2 and TRBJ2-5, reads GAGVSQSPSNKVTEKGKDVELRCDPISGHTALYWYRQSLGQGLEFLIYFQGNSAPDKSGLPSDRFSAERTGGSVSTLTIQRTQQEDSAVYLCASSSLAGRQETQYFGPGTRLLVL.

The rearrangement links TRBV3-1 (or the pseudogene TRBV3-2) to TRBJ2-7; possibly TRBD1 for D (5 bases). Trimming took off 0 bases at V and 12 bases at J, with 15 bases between the two ends. Germline V lookup: CDR1 LGHDT, CDR2 YNNKEL (reference sequence). The CDR3 has 13 residues. The CDR3 reads CASSQDRDSVRYF. The CDR3 DNA reads TGTGCCAGCAGCCAAGATAGAGACAGTGTACGGTACTTC.

A few counts support this clone. This chain joins TRBV7-2 and TRBJ1-3; D gene uncertain. The CDR3 is made up of 13 amino acids. V dropped 1 base and J dropped 8 bases, with 9 bases sitting between them. Germline V gene sequence: CDR1 SGHTA, CDR2 FQGNSA. The DNA of the CDR3 is TGTGCCAGCAGCTTAGGAGGGTGGGACACCATATATTTT. Its protein is CASSLGGWDTIYF.

This rearrangement joins TRBV7-2 to TRBJ2-1, with 8 positions matching TRBD2. The V gene's germline CDR1 is SGHTA and CDR2 FQGNSA. Germline trimming cut 3 bases from V and 9 bases from J; bases unmatched to any gene: 22. This CDR3 has 19 residues. CDR3 sequence: CASSLVGGTSVSLFSEQFF. The CDR3 DNA reads TGTGCCAGCAGCTTGGTGGGCGGGACTAGTGTCTCTCTATTCAGTGAGCAGTTCTTC.

This clone has more than one count but fewer than ten. The chain carries TRBV29-1 and TRBJ1-2; a possible D gene is TRBD1 (6 bases). Trimming cost V 3 bases and J 4 bases, with 15 bases left between them. The germline V gene has CDR1 SQVTM and CDR2 ANQGSEA. This CDR3 has 14 amino acids. CDR3 sequence reads: CSVDSHRAGYGYTF. Written as DNA, the CDR3 is TGCAGCGTTGATTCACACAGGGCGGGCTATGGCTACACCTTC.

The chain couples TRBV6-6 to TRBJ1-1; 7 nucleotides match TRBD1. The CDR3 is 14 residues long. The germline gives CDR1 MNHNY, CDR2 SVGAGI (reference sequence). V shed 2 bases, J shed 3 bases, and the junction held 3 bases outside the gene matches. Here the CDR3 reads CASSYQGVDTEAFF. CDR3 sequence (DNA): TGTGCCAGCAGTTACCAGGGGGTAGACACTGAAGCTTTCTTT.

The chain carries TRBV5-1 and TRBJ2-7, with 7 nucleotides matching TRBD2. Germline CDR1 and CDR2: SGHRS and YFSETQ. The CDR3 is 16 residues long. The junction had 8 bases not matched to a gene; V was cut back by 0 bases and J by 2 bases. This chain's CDR3 is CASSLDGGSVAYEQYF. Written as DNA, the CDR3 is TGCGCCAGCAGCTTGGATGGCGGGAGTGTTGCCTACGAGCAGTACTTC.

The chain uses TRBV29-1 and TRBJ2-7; a weak D match, TRBD1 (5 bases). Trimming removed 5 bases at V and 3 bases at J, with 11 bases between. This CDR3 has 12 residues. From germline, CDR1 is SQVTM and CDR2 ANQGSEA. The CDR3 sequence: CSVSHQGYEQYF. The CDR3 DNA reads TGCAGCGTTAGTCATCAGGGCTACGAGCAGTACTTC.

The sample holds a few counts of this clone. The chain couples TRBV29-1 to TRBJ2-7; perhaps TRBD1 as D (5 bases). The V end lost 6 bases, the J end lost 3 bases, and 15 bases lay between the germline ends. This CDR3 contains 13 residues. Germline assignment: CDR1 SQVTM and CDR2 ANQGSEA. CDR3: CSVASPGIYEQYF. In DNA, the CDR3 is TGCAGCGTCGCGAGTCCAGGGATCTACGAGCAGTACTTC.

The rearrangement joins TRBV29-1 to TRBJ2-1; 9 bases line up with TRBD2. V was clipped by 5 bases and J by 0 bases; unmatched bases: 8. The CDR3 is made up of 16 amino acids. The germline gives CDR1 SQVTM, CDR2 ANQGSEA. CDR3 coding DNA: TGCAGCGTTCTCGGGGTTAGCGGGAGCTCCTACAATGAGCAGTTCTTC. Protein: CSVLGVSGSSYNEQFF.

The chain carries TRBV6-6 and TRBJ1-6; 9 bases are shared with TRBD1. Losses at the gene ends were 4 bases for V and 6 bases for J; bases not matched to a gene: 4. The germline gives CDR1 MNHNY, CDR2 SVGAGI (reference sequence). The CDR3 loop spans 15 amino acids. The CDR3 coding sequence is TGTGCCAGCAGTTTGACAGGGGGAAGTAATTCACCCCTCCACTTT. It translates to CASSLTGGSNSPLHF.

The genes are TRBV18 and TRBJ2-7; D might be TRBD1 (6 bases). The CDR3 has 15 amino acids. The V gene lost 4 bases and the J gene lost 2 bases, with 15 bases spanning the gap. The V gene's germline CDR1 is KGHSH and CDR2 LQKENI. CDR3 bases: TGTGCCAGCTCACTAAGCCGGGACAACACCTACGAGCAGTACTTC. Translated: CASSLSRDNTYEQYF.

This clone was recorded only once. The chain employs TRBV7-2 and TRBJ1-1; the match to TRBD1 covers 8 bases. Germline values: CDR1 SGHTA, CDR2 FQGNSA. The CDR3 extends over 15 amino acids. With 1 base clipped from V and 1 base from J, the junction kept 2 bases outside the gene matches. CDR3 coding DNA: TGTGCCAGCAGCTTAGTTGGGACAGGGAACACTGAAGCTTTCTTT. Its translation is CASSLVGTGNTEAFF.

The chain links TRBV18 to TRBJ2-5; 7 bases match TRBD1. CDR1 and CDR2 (germline): KGHSH, LQKENI. J was trimmed by 4 bases and V by 2 bases; bases with no gene match: 7. The CDR3 is made up of 15 amino acids. The CDR3 region has the DNA TGTGCCAGCTCACCAAGACAGGGTAGGGGAGAGACCCAGTACTTC. This gives the protein CASSPRQGRGETQYF.

The genes are TRBV27 and TRBJ2-1; no reliable D call. Trimming stripped 8 bases from V and 0 bases from J, with 14 bases between. The CDR3 has 15 amino acids. The germline gives CDR1 MNHEY, CDR2 SMNVEV (reference sequence). CDR3 coding DNA: TGTGCCAGCGCTGGAAGCGAGAGCTCCTACAATGAGCAGTTCTTC. As protein: CASAGSESSYNEQFF.

For the CDR3, the DNA is TGTGCCAGCAGTTCTACAACCGGGAGAAATCAGCCCCAGCATTTT. Its protein is CASSSTTGRNQPQHF. The V call is TRBV6-5, the J call TRBJ1-5, with D uncertain. Trimming shortened V by 4 bases and J by 4 bases, and 14 bases separated the two germline ends. CDR3 length: 15 residues. Germline CDR1 MNHEY, CDR2 SVGAGI.

The V call is TRBV7-7, the J call TRBJ2-3, with 8 positions matching TRBD2. The J segment lost 2 bases and the V segment lost 1 base, leaving 5 bases of the junction unmatched. Germline V gene data show CDR1 as SSHAT and CDR2 as FNYEAQ (reference sequence). This CDR3 comprises 16 residues. The CDR3 DNA reads as TGTGCCAGCAGCTTAGGGTCTAGCGGGTTCACAGATACGCAGTATTTT. Protein: CASSLGSSGFTDTQYF.

This clone was counted a few times. V gene TRBV6-5 combines with J gene TRBJ1-1; 7 positions agree with TRBD1. The CDR3 covers 16 residues. Germline CDR1 MNHEY, CDR2 SVGAGI. Unmatched junction bases numbered 5, after V lost 0 bases and J lost 1 base. CDR3: CASSYSSGGPNTEAFF. The CDR3, as DNA: TGTGCCAGCAGTTACTCGTCAGGGGGTCCGAACACTGAAGCTTTCTTT.

The chain combines TRBV4-1 with TRBJ1-1; 10 bases are shared with TRBD1. V lost 3 bases, J lost 3 bases, and 4 bases stayed unmatched. Germline values: CDR1 MGHRA, CDR2 YSYEKL. The CDR3 contains 15 residues. The DNA of the CDR3 is TGCGCCAGCAGCCAGTCCGGACAGGGGGACACTGAAGCTTTCTTT. Its protein product is CASSQSGQGDTEAFF.

This sequence joins TRBV27 and TRBJ2-3; 11 nucleotides align to TRBD2. CDR1 is MNHEY and CDR2 is SMNVEV in the germline V gene (reference sequence). The CDR3 sequence is 19 residues long. The V gene end was trimmed by 2 bases and the J gene end by 4 bases; junction bases not matched to a gene: 14. The CDR3 region has the DNA TGTGCCAGCAGTTTAAGGTCGCTAGCGGGAGGCCCCCGGGCAGATACGCAGTATTTT. Translated, it gives CASSLRSLAGGPRADTQYF.